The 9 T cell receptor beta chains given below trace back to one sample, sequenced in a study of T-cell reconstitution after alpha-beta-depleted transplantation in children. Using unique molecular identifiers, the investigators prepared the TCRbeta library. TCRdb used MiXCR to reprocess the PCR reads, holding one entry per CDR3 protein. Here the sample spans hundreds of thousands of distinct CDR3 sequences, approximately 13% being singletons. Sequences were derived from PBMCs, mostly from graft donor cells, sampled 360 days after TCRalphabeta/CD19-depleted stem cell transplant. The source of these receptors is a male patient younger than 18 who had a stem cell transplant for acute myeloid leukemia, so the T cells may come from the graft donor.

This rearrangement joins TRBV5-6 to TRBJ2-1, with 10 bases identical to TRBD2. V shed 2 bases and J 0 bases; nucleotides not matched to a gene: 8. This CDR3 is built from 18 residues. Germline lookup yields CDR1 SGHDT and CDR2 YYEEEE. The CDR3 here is CASSFRSGRVSSYNEQFF. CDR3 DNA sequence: TGTGCCAGCAGCTTTCGAAGCGGGAGGGTCAGCTCCTACAATGAGCAGTTCTTC.

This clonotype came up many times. The CDR3 spells CSASPLNTGELFF. For the CDR3, the DNA is TGCAGTGCTAGTCCGCTTAACACCGGGGAGCTGTTTTTT. The chain employs TRBV20-1 and TRBJ2-2; D gene uncertain. This CDR3 has 13 amino acids. The germline V gene has CDR1 DFQATT and CDR2 SNEGSKA (reference sequence). The V and J ends lost 3 bases and 2 bases respectively, with 7 bases between them.

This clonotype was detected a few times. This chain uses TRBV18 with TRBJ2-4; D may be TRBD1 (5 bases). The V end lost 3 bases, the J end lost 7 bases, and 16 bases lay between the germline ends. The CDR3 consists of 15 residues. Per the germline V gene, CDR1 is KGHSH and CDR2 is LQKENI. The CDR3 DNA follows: TGTGCCAGCTCACCCCTCGAAGGGGCTGGGAACATTCAGTACTTC. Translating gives CASSPLEGAGNIQYF.

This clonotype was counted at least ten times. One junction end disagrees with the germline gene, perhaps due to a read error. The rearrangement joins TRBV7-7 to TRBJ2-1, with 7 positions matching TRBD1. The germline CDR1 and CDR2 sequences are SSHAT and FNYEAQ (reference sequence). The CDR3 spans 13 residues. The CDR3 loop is CASSLDRVNEQFF. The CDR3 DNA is TGTGCTAGCAGCCTAGACAGGGTCAATGAGCAGTTCTTC.

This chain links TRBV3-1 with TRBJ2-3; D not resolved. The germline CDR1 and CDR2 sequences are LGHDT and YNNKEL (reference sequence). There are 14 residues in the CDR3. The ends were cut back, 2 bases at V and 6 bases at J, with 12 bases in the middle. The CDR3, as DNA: TGTGCCAGCAGCCAACGTGTCACCGGGGATACGCAGTATTTT. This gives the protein CASSQRVTGDTQYF.

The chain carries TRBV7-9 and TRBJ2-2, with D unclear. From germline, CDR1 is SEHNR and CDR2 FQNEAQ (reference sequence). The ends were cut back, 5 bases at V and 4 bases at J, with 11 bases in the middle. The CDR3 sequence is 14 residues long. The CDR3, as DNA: TGTGCCAGCAGCCATTTAAAGTTCACCGGGGAGCTGTTTTTT. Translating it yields CASSHLKFTGELFF.

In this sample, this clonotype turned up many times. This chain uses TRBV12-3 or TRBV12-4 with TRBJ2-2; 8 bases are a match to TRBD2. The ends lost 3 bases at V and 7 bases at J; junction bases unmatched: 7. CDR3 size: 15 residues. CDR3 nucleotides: TGTGCCAGCAGTTTCGGGAGGGCCTGGGACGGGGAGCTGTTTTTT. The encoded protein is CASSFGRAWDGELFF.

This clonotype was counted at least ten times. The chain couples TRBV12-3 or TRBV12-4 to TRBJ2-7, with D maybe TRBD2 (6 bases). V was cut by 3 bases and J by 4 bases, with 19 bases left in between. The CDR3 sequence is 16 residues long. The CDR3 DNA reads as TGTGCCAGCAGTTTCCGCCGACTAGGGGTCAGGTACGAGCAGTACTTC. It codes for CASSFRRLGVRYEQYF.

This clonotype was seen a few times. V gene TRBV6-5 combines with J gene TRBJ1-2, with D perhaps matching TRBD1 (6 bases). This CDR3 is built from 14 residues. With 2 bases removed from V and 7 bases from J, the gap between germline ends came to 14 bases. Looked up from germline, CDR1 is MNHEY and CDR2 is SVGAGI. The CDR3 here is CASSYTGRGRGYTF. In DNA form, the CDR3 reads TGTGCCAGCAGTTACACCGGCAGGGGTCGTGGCTACACCTTC.